The rows below give T cell receptor beta chains drawn from one sample of a study of cytomegalovirus exposure and HLA in healthy donors. Profiled with immunoSEQ multiplex PCR; TCRdb holds only in-frame clones, not every one. Here the sample spans a few hundred thousand clones, roughly 86% being singletons. Sequencing input: PBMCs. Source of these receptors: a man younger than 45 in good health and CMV-seronegative. The CDR3 runs from the conserved cysteine through the conserved F or W. A D gene is named only where the DNA matches it firmly. Only part of the rows carry a size: once, few, many, or a class if the clone is expanded.

>.|TRBV18|TRBJ2-7|.
CASSPEIGGEQYF
TGTGCCAGCTCACCAGAGATAGGGGGCGAGCAGTACTTC
>.|TRBV6-6|TRBJ1-4|TRBD1
CASSPRTGQGKLFF
TGTGCCAGCAGTCCCCGAACAGGACAGGGAAAACTGTTTTTT
>.|TRBV5-1|TRBJ2-7|TRBD1
CASSLKDRSYEQYF
TGCGCCAGCAGCTTGAAGGACAGGTCGTACGAGCAGTACTTC
>once|TRBV5-6|TRBJ1-1|.
CASSSGLLNTEAFF
TGTGCCAGCAGCTCGGGACTGTTGAACACTGAAGCTTTCTTT
>.|TRBV6-1|TRBJ1-1|.
CASSEMGRNTEAFF
TGTGCCAGCAGTGAAATGGGCAGGAACACTGAAGCTTTCTTT
>.|TRBV2|TRBJ2-7|TRBD1
CASRQGLHEQYF
TGTGCCAGTAGACAGGGTCTACACGAGCAGTACTTC
>.|TRBV11-3|TRBJ2-1|TRBD2
CASASGSVFGEQFF
TGTGCCAGCGCTAGCGGGAGCGTGTTTGGTGAGCAGTTCTTC
>.|TRBV5-1|TRBJ2-3|.
CASSFVASTDTQYF
TGCGCCAGCAGCTTTGTGGCTAGCACAGATACGCAGTATTTT
>.|TRBV4-3|TRBJ1-4|TRBD1
CASSPTGGRNEKLFF
TGCGCCAGCAGCCCGACAGGGGGCAGAAATGAAAAACTGTTTTTT
>.|TRBV7-2|TRBJ1-4|.
CASSLRPNEKLFF
TGTGCCAGCAGCCTGAGGCCGAATGAAAAACTGTTTTTT
>.|TRBV7-2|TRBJ2-5|.
CASSLLRETQYF
TGTGCCAGCAGCTTACTTCGAGAGACCCAGTACTTC
>.|TRBV5-8|TRBJ1-5|TRBD1
CASSPPGTGGNQPQHF
TGTGCCAGCAGCCCGCCCGGGACAGGGGGCAATCAGCCCCAGCATTTT
>.|TRBV7-2|TRBJ1-1|.
CASSHGRGNTEAFF
TGTGCCAGCAGCCACGGTCGGGGGAACACTGAAGCTTTCTTT
>.|TRBV5-1|TRBJ2-5|TRBD1
CASREAGTVQETQYF
TGCGCCAGCAGGGAAGCCGGGACAGTTCAAGAGACCCAGTACTTC
>.|TRBV5-6|TRBJ2-1|TRBD1
CASRTGTDYNEQFF
TGTGCCAGCAGAACCGGGACAGACTACAATGAGCAGTTCTTC
>.|TRBV6-6|TRBJ1-2|.
CASKLGGRSGYTF
TGTGCCAGCAAACTAGGGGGAAGGTCTGGCTACACCTTC
>once|TRBV5-5|TRBJ1-4|TRBD1
CASSLPTGGRNEKLFF
TGTGCCAGCAGCTTGCCGACAGGGGGACGTAATGAAAAACTGTTTTTT
>.|TRBV7-6|TRBJ2-7|.
CASSFEQGYEQYF
TGTGCCAGCAGTTTCGAACAGGGCTACGAGCAGTACTTC
>once|TRBV5-6|TRBJ1-3|.
CATQTAGVQENTIYF
TGTGCCACCCAGACCGCGGGGGTGCAGGAAAACACCATATATTTT
>.|TRBV30|TRBJ2-5|.
CAWSVTGLEETQYF
TGTGCCTGGAGTGTAACAGGGCTGGAAGAGACCCAGTACTTC
>many|TRBV2|TRBJ2-2|.
CASSEGRGTGELFF
TGTGCCAGCAGTGAAGGCAGGGGCACCGGGGAGCTGTTTTTT
>.|TRBV7-9|TRBJ2-7|TRBD1
CASSFGDSSYEQYF
TGTGCCAGCAGCTTCGGGGACAGCTCCTACGAGCAGTACTTC
>.|TRBV6-5|TRBJ2-1|TRBD1
CASSRRQGARHEQFF
TGTGCCAGCAGCCGTCGACAGGGGGCGCGGCATGAGCAGTTCTTC
>.|TRBV6-4|TRBJ2-3|.
CASSDSGVKDTQYF
TGTGCCAGCAGTGACTCAGGGGTAAAGGATACGCAGTATTTT
>.|TRBV5-1|TRBJ1-4|TRBD1
CASSPGTGGGEKLFF
TGCGCCAGCAGCCCCGGGACAGGAGGAGGTGAAAAACTGTTTTTT
>.|TRBV5-1|TRBJ2-5|.
CASSLGTVQETQYF
TGCGCCAGCAGCTTGGGAACGGTACAAGAGACCCAGTACTTC
>.|TRBV2|TRBJ2-7|TRBD1
CASRSRRDRDPEQYF
TGTGCCAGCAGGTCACGCCGGGACAGGGATCCCGAGCAGTACTTC
>.|TRBV6-6|TRBJ1-4|.
CASSYSGGEKLFF
TGTGCCAGCAGTTACTCGGGGGGTGAAAAACTGTTTTTT
>.|TRBV7-6|TRBJ2-7|TRBD1
CASSLRSPGTGNYEQYF
TGTGCCAGCAGCTTGCGGTCCCCCGGGACAGGGAATTACGAGCAGTACTTC
>.|TRBV18|TRBJ2-7|.
CASSPTSYEQYF
TGTGCCAGCTCACCCACTTCCTACGAGCAGTACTTC
>.|TRBV11-2|TRBJ1-6|.
CASSLRPHSSYNSPLHF
TGTGCCAGCAGCTTACGTCCCCATAGCTCCTATAATTCACCCCTCCACTTT
>.|TRBV28|TRBJ1-5|TRBD1
CASRHTGGLNQPQHF
TGTGCCAGCAGACACACAGGGGGCCTCAATCAGCCCCAGCATTTT
>.|TRBV4-3|TRBJ2-1|.
CASSQDGGSSYNEQFF
TGCGCCAGCAGCCAAGATGGTGGCAGCTCCTACAATGAGCAGTTCTTC
>.|TRBV19|TRBJ1-5|TRBD1
CASSLDRGSNQPQHF
TGTGCCAGTAGCCTCGACAGGGGAAGCAATCAGCCCCAGCATTTT
>.|TRBV28|TRBJ2-5|TRBD1
CASTSAGDRGFGTQYF
TGTGCCAGCACTTCCGCGGGGGACAGGGGGTTTGGGACCCAGTACTTC
>.|TRBV11-2|TRBJ2-3|TRBD1
CASSRGTGTSTDTQYF
TGTGCCAGCAGCAGGGGGACAGGGACTAGCACAGATACGCAGTATTTT
>.|TRBV5-1|TRBJ2-7|TRBD1
CASSLYGTVSYEQYF
TGCGCCAGCAGCTTGTACGGGACAGTTTCCTACGAGCAGTACTTC
>.|TRBV2|TRBJ1-5|.
CASSQTGVQPQHF
TGTGCCAGCAGCCAGACGGGGGTTCAGCCCCAGCATTTT
>.|TRBV19|TRBJ2-5|TRBD1
CASSQTGVKWTQYF
TGTGCCAGTAGTCAGACAGGGGTCAAATGGACCCAGTACTTC
>.|TRBV11-2|TRBJ2-3|.
CASSAGQSTDTQYF
TGTGCCAGCAGCGCAGGACAGTCCACAGATACGCAGTATTTT
>.|TRBV19|TRBJ2-1|TRBD1
CASSMDRGSYNEQFF
TGTGCCAGTAGTATGGACAGGGGGTCCTACAATGAGCAGTTCTTC
>.|TRBV5-3|TRBJ2-2|.
CARSLSGQTTGELFF
TGTGCCAGAAGCTTGAGCGGACAGACAACCGGGGAGCTGTTTTTT